This T cell receptor (beta chain) was found in a study of T-cell memory formation after mild COVID-19 (dated by TCRdb to the early 2020s). About the full investigation: Most TCR sequence clusters were specific to one of the two donors. In a couple of donors, T-cell clones that expanded and contracted after mild COVID-19 were tracked by sequencing TCRalpha and TCRbeta repertoires over time. Two young, previously healthy adult volunteers made up the cohort, one male and one female.

Study-wide findings and limitations: SARS-CoV-2 specificity was not confirmed for the second-wave clones peaking on day 37. Contracting CD4+ clones appeared mostly in the CM and EM memory subsets, whereas CD8+ clones were enriched in EMRA. Clones that contracted from day 15 to 85 showed balanced CD4/CD8 phenotypes, whereas a second wave of clones that expanded from day 15 to 37 leaned towards CD4+. The detection of some responding clones in pre-infection memory suggests that pre-existing cross-reactive memory T cells joined the SARS-CoV-2 response. Only a couple of mild cases were covered in the study, and larger cohorts including severe cases with pre-infection samples were considered necessary.

The run used an Illumina NovaSeq 6000. Using 5'RACE with constant-segment primers, TCRalpha and TCRbeta cDNA libraries were constructed, with sample barcodes and unique molecular identifiers added in the process. Trizol reagent was used to extract RNA from every sample. Libraries were amplified in two PCR steps, with a second sample barcode and Illumina TruSeq adapters added in the second step. The libraries were sequenced on an Illumina NovaSeq using 2 x 150 bp paired-end reads. In the source study's methods: The reads were demultiplexed and collapsed into UMI-guided consensus sequences using migec v1.2.7. With mixcr v2.1.11, UMI consensuses were aligned to TRA and TRB V and J templates and assembled into clonotypes. Clonotypes were classified as expanded or contracted when called significant by both edgeR and NoisET, with noise models trained on biological replicates. edgeR calls used a false discovery rate-adjusted p below 0.01 and a log2 fold-change threshold of 1. As an exploratory analysis of dynamics, PCA with hierarchical clustering was applied to max-normalized trajectories of the 1000 most abundant clonotypes. Each responding clone was given a CD4 or CD8 phenotype based on the CD4+ and CD8+ repertoires, which had been sequenced separately. TCRdb reran the public reads through fastp at Q25 and MiXCR, keeping productive beta chains. Every CDR3 protein is listed once, alongside the most common genes and DNA of its rows. TCRdb's processing, not the study's, gives the V and J calls here. The table for this sample lists under 550,000 distinct CDR3 sequences; roughly 20% of them were counted only once. The top ten hold roughly 12% of the sample.

Ficoll-Paque density gradient centrifugation was used to isolate PBMCs. Measured from the cysteine to the phenylalanine, the CDR3 is 15 residues long. Of the read, only the CDR3 DNA is kept; its 45 bases are in frame from base 1. Trimming removed 1 base from V and 1 base from J, leaving 10 bases between the germline ends. The CDR1 and CDR2 encoded by the germline V gene are MNHNS and SASEGT. With respect to this clonotype: Its cognate antigen has yet to be identified. It has no much larger one-base neighbor in the sample; base qualities were not kept.

The V and J segments used are TRBV6-1 and TRBJ1-1; the D gene cannot be resolved reliably. Sequenced material: PBMCs or a T cell subset sorted from them (not recorded which). This receptor was taken from an adult woman who had mild COVID-19 (a few samples of this study predate the infection). The sample titles of this study are shuffled in the database, so cell type and time point are left out; the donor was told from shared clones. In nucleotides, the sequence is TGTGCCAGCAGTGAAGAAGCAGCTTCGAACACTGAAGCTTTCTTT. The encoded protein is CASSEEAASNTEAFF.